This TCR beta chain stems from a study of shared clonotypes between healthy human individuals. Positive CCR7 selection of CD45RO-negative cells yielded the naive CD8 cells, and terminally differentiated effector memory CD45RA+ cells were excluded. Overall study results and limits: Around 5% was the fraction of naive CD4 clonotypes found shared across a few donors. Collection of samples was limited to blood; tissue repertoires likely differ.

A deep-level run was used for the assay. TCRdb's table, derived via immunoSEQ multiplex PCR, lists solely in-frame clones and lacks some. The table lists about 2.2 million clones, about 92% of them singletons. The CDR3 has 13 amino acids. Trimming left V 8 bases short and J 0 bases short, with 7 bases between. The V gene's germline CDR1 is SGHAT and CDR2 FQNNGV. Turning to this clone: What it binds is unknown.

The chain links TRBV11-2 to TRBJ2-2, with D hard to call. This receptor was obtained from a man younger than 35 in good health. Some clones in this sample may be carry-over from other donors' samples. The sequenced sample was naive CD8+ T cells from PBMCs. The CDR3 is CASRSANTGELFF. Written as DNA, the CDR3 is TGTGCCAGCCGGAGTGCGAACACCGGGGAGCTGTTTTTT.